What follows are 6 T cell receptor beta chains derived from one specimen sequenced in a study of T cells in Graves' hyperthyroidism and ophthalmopathy. RNA transcripts were the template for amplifying TCR beta CDR3 regions. A set of HTBI primers served as the primers for a first-round RT-PCR of the TCR CDR3. TCRdb re-called the multiplex PCR reads with MiXCR, one entry per CDR3 protein. The table has a few hundred thousand distinct CDR3 sequences, more than 13% seen once. Sequencing used blood. The source is a woman aged 25 to 45 with Graves' hyperthyroidism.

This clonotype was seen more than once but under ten times. The chain has TRBV3-1 and TRBJ2-7; TRBD2 aligns across 10 bases. Germline V CDR1 and CDR2: LGHDT, YNNKEL (reference sequence). The CDR3 covers 17 residues. Trimming took 0 bases from V and 4 from J; bases not matched to a gene: 9. The CDR3 is CASSQDLRAGGSYEQYF. As DNA, the CDR3 is TGTGCCAGCAGCCAAGATTTAAGAGCGGGAGGGTCGTACGAGCAGTACTTC.

Only a few counts were recorded for this clonotype. The gene calls are TRBV6-1 and TRBJ1-2, with 7 bases aligning to TRBD1. The trim removed 4 bases at V and 5 bases at J, leaving 4 bases unmatched. This CDR3 comprises 13 residues. Germline V CDR1 and CDR2: MNHNS, SASEGT. The CDR3 DNA reads TGTGCCAGCAGTGCGAAACAGGGGTATGGCTACACCTTC. This translates into CASSAKQGYGYTF.

V gene TRBV4-1 combines with J gene TRBJ1-3; no firm D call. V was pared by 4 bases and J by 3 bases, with 19 bases between. The CDR3 has 17 residues. In germline, CDR1 is MGHRA, CDR2 YSYEKL. DNA for the CDR3: TGCGCCAGCAGCCTCACCTTCCAGGAGGCGCTTGGAAACACCATATATTTT. Protein: CASSLTFQEALGNTIYF.

The chain uses TRBV12-3 or TRBV12-4 and TRBJ2-3; weak D call: TRBD2 (6 bases). The CDR3 extends over 15 amino acids. The V and J ends lost 4 bases and 1 base respectively, with 12 bases between them. CDR3 DNA sequence: TGTGCCAGCAGTTCGTCAGGAGGGGGCACAGATACGCAGTATTTT. It translates to CASSSSGGGTDTQYF.

In its sample, this clonotype was seen many times. The rearrangement links TRBV12-3 or TRBV12-4 to TRBJ2-7, with D hard to call. The V gene lost 3 bases and the J gene lost 7 bases, with 13 bases spanning the gap. The CDR3 loop spans 13 amino acids. CDR3 bases: TGTGCCAGCAGTTTGCATCCCGCCGGGGAGCAGTACTTC. It yields the protein CASSLHPAGEQYF.

Of note for this clonotype: This may arise from a read error, as a much more abundant clone is one base away. This sequence joins TRBV12-3 or TRBV12-4 and TRBJ2-1; TRBD2 agrees at 8 bases. With 4 bases clipped from V and 2 bases from J, the junction kept 7 bases outside the gene matches. CDR3 length equals 16 residues. CDR3 in DNA: TGTGCCAGCAGTTCGGGAGGGAGACCAGCCTACAATGAGCAGTTCTTC. It translates to CASSSGGRPAYNEQFF.